The rows below give T cell receptor beta chains drawn from one sample of a study of blood T cell repertoires in COVID-19. Measured with immunoSEQ multiplex PCR; TCRdb has only the in-frame clones, and not every one. There are around 250,000 clones in the sample; around 84% occur only once, and around 7.3% lies in the top ten. Sequencing used peripheral blood. The receptors stem from a woman between 70 and 85 years old with active or convalescent COVID-19. Each CDR3 is given with its conserved first and last residue. Each record gives: clone size, J gene, CDR3 length, V gene, D gene, CDR3 DNA, CDR3 protein. D genes are given only for firm matches. Rows may omit the clone size; those that give it use once, few, many or a size class.

. | TRBJ2-3 | 14 | TRBV19 | . | TGTGCCAGTAGCGCCCCCGGTCGTACAGATACGCAGTATTTT | CASSAPGRTDTQYF
. | TRBJ1-5 | 14 | TRBV6-5 | . | TGTGCCAGCACCCAGCAGGGAGGAGGTCAGCCCCAGCATTTT | CASTQQGGGQPQHF
. | TRBJ1-2 | 14 | TRBV20-1 | TRBD1 | TGCAGTGCTAGTGGACAGGGGAATCAGAATGGCTACACCTTC | CSASGQGNQNGYTF
. | TRBJ1-3 | 13 | TRBV5-1 | . | TGCGCCAGCAGCTTGGGCCGGGGAAACACCATATATTTT | CASSLGRGNTIYF
few | TRBJ2-2 | 15 | TRBV4-3 | . | TGCGCCAGCAGCCAAGGGTGGGGGGAAACCGGGGAGCTGTTTTTT | CASSQGWGETGELFF
. | TRBJ2-7 | 14 | TRBV6-5 | . | TGTGCCAGCAGCCCCAGGACAGTAGCCTACGAGCAGTACTTC | CASSPRTVAYEQYF
few | TRBJ2-2 | 14 | TRBV6-4 | . | TGTGCCAGCAGTCCCGAGGAGAACACCGGGGAGCTGTTTTTT | CASSPEENTGELFF
. | TRBJ1-2 | 15 | TRBV5-1 | . | TGCGCCAGCAGCCCGATGGGGGGGAGCGGCTATGGCTACACCTTC | CASSPMGGSGYGYTF
. | TRBJ1-3 | 18 | TRBV6-4 | . | TGTGCCAGCAGTGACTCTTCGAAAGCAATCTACTCTGGAAACACCATATATTTT | CASSDSSKAIYSGNTIYF
once | TRBJ1-6 | 14 | TRBV4-3 | . | TGCGCCAGCAGCCCCCAAGCGGGTCTGGGACCCCTCCACTTT | CASSPQAGLGPLHF
. | TRBJ1-5 | 15 | TRBV7-2 | TRBD1 | TGTGCCAGCAGCTTCGACAGGGCTAAGGATCAGCCCCAGCATTTT | CASSFDRAKDQPQHF
. | TRBJ2-3 | 14 | TRBV5-1 | TRBD1 | TGCGCCACCTCCAGGGACAGTAGCACAGATACGCAGTATTTT | CATSRDSSTDTQYF
. | TRBJ1-2 | 13 | TRBV7-9 | TRBD1 | TGTGCCAGCAGCTCGACAGGGTACTATGGCTACACCTTC | CASSSTGYYGYTF
. | TRBJ2-4 | 13 | TRBV5-6 | . | TGTGCCAGCAGCTTGGTTGACAGAAACATTCAGTACTTC | CASSLVDRNIQYF
. | TRBJ2-1 | 15 | TRBV11-2 | . | TGTGCCAGCACCTTAGCAGGGGGGCCTTACAATGAGCAGTTCTTC | CASTLAGGPYNEQFF
few | TRBJ1-2 | 13 | TRBV12-5 | . | TGTGCTAGTGGTTTGCAGGGGAGTTATGGCTACACCTTC | CASGLQGSYGYTF
. | TRBJ1-1 | 13 | TRBV7-9 | . | TGTGCCAGCAGCTTATTGGCCAACACTGAAGCTTTCTTT | CASSLLANTEAFF
once | TRBJ1-6 | 16 | TRBV4-3 | TRBD1 | TGCGCCAGCAGCCAAGGCCGGGACAGGGCCTACTCACCCCTCCACTTT | CASSQGRDRAYSPLHF
. | TRBJ1-6 | 14 | TRBV3-1/TRBV3-2 | TRBD1 | TGTGCCAGCAGCCAAGTTACAGGGGTATCACCCCTCCACTTT | CASSQVTGVSPLHF
. | TRBJ2-5 | 15 | TRBV5-6 | TRBD1 | TGTGCCAGCAGCTATTCCGGACAGGGCGGCGAGACCCAATACTTC | CASSYSGQGGETQYF